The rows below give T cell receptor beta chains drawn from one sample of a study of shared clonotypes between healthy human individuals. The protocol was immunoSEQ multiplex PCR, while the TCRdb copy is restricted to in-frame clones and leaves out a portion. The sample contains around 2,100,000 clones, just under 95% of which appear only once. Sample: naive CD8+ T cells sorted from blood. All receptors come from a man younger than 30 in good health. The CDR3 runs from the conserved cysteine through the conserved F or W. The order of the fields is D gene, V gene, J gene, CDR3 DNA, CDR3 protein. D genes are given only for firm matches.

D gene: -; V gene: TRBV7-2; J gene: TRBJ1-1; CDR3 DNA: TGTGCCAGCAGCTTAATCCAGGGCCTTGGCACTGAAGCTTTCTTT; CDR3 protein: CASSLIQGLGTEAFF
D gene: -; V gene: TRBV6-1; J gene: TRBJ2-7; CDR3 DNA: TGTGCCAGCAGTGAACTCAGTAACTACGAGCAGTACTTC; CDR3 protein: CASSELSNYEQYF
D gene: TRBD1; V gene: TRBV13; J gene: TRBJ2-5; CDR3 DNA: TGTGCCAGCAGCTTTATGGGACAGCAAGAGACCCAGTACTTC; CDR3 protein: CASSFMGQQETQYF
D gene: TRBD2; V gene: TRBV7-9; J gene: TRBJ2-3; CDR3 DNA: TGTGCCAGCAGTTCGACTAGCGGGAGTACACCTACGCAGTATTTT; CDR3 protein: CASSSTSGSTPTQYF
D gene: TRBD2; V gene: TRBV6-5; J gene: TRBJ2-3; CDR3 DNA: TGTGCCAGCAGCTTAGCGGGGGGCACAGATACGCAGTATTTT; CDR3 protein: CASSLAGGTDTQYF
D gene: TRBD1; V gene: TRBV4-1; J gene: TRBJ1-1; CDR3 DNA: TGCGCCAGCAGCCACCCGGGACAGGGGGTCACTGAAGCTTTCTTT; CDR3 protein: CASSHPGQGVTEAFF
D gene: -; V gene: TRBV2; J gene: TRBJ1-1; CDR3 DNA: TGTGCCAGCACGGAAGCTGGGGGGAACACTGAAGCTTTCTTT; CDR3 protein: CASTEAGGNTEAFF
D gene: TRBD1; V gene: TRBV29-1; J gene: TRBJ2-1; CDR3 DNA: TGCAGCGTTGAAAAGGGACAGTCGGACTACAATGAGCAGTTCTTC; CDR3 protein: CSVEKGQSDYNEQFF
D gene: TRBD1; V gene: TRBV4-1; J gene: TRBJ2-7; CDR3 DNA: TGCGCCAGCAGCCCCCTTCCCGGGACAGTAACCTACGAGCAGTACTTC; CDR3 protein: CASSPLPGTVTYEQYF
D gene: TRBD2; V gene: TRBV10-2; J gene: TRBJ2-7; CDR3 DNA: TGCGCCAGCAGTGTCCGACTAGCCTACTACGAGCAGTACTTC; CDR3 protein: CASSVRLAYYEQYF
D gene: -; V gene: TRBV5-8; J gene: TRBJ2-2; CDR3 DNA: TGTGCCAGCAGCTTGGGGCAGGGGTTAGCCGGGGAGCTGTTTTTT; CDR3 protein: CASSLGQGLAGELFF
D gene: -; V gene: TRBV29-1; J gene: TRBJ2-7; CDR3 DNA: TGCAGCGTTGTGGTCAGGGTCTACGAGCAGTACTTC; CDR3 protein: CSVVVRVYEQYF
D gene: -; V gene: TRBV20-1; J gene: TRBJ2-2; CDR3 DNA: TGCAGTGCTAGGTTCACCGGGGAGCTGTTTTTT; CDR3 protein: CSARFTGELFF
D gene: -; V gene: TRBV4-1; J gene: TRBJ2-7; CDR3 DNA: TGCGCCAGCAGCCTCCTGGGACTGGGCTACGAGCAGTACTTC; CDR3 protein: CASSLLGLGYEQYF
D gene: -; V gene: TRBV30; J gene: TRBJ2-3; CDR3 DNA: TGTGCCTGGGGCGGGGCGGCAGATACGCAGTATTTT; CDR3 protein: CAWGGAADTQYF
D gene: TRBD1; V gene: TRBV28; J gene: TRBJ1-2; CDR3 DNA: TGTGCCAGCAGTTTAGGGACAGGGGGCTCTGGCTACACCTTC; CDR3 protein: CASSLGTGGSGYTF
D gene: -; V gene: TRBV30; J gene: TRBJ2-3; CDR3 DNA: TGTGCCTGGAGTGTAGGTGGGGGCTCAGATACGCAGTATTTT; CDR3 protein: CAWSVGGGSDTQYF
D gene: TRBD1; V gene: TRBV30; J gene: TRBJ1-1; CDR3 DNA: TGTGCCTGGACCTGGGACAGGGGGCCATATGAAGCTTTCTTT; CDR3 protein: CAWTWDRGPYEAFF
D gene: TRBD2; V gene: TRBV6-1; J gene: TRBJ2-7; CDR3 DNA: TGTGCCAGCAGTGGATTGGGGGGGGGTTACGAGCAGTACTTC; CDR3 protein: CASSGLGGGYEQYF
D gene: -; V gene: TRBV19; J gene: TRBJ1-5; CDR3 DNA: TGTGCCAGTAGTAACCCGGACGTTATCACCCCATATAGCAATCAGCCCCAGCATTTT; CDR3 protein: CASSNPDVITPYSNQPQHF